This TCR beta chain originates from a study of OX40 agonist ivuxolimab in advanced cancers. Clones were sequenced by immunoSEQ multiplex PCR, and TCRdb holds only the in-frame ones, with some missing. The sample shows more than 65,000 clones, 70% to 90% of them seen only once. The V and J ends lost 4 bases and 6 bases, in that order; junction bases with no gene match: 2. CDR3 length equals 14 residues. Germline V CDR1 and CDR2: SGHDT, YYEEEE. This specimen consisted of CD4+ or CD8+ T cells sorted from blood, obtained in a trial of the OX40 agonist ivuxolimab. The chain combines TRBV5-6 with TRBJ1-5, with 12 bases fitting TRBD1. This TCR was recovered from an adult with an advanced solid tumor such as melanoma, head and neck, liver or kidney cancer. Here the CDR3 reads CASSRGQGAQPQHF. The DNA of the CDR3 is TGTGCCAGCAGCCGGGGACAGGGGGCTCAGCCCCAGCATTTT.